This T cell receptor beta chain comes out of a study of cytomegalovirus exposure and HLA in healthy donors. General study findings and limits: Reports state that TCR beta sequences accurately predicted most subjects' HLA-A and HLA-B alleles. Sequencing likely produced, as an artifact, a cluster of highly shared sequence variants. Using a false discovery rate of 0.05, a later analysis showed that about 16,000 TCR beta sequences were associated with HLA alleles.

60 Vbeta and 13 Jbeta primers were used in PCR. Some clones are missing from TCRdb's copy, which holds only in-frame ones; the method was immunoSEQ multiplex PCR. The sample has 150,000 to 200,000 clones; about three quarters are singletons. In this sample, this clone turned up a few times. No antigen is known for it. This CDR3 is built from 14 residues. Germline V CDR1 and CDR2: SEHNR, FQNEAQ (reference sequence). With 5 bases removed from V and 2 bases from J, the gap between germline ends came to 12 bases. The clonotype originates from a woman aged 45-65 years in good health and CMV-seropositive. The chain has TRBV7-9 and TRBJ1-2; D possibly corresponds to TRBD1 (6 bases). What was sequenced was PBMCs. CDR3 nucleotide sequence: TGTGCCAGCAGCCCCAGGGGCGAGAACTATGGCTACACCTTC. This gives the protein CASSPRGENYGYTF.